This T cell receptor (beta chain) is from a study of T-cell memory formation after mild COVID-19. Study-wide findings and caveats: Cross-reactive memory seemingly joined, as some responding clones were found in pre-infection memory. CD4+ contracting clones were found mainly in CM and EM, and CD8+ ones in EMRA.

As regards this clonotype: What it binds is unknown.

This CDR3 is built from 16 residues. Trimming pared 1 base from V and 2 bases from J, leaving 16 bases between. Germline V CDR1 and CDR2: SGHDT, YYEEEE. TCRdb re-derived calls from the 5' RACE reads in MiXCR, one entry per CDR3 protein. The sample records about half a million distinct CDR3 sequences, 15% to 20% being singletons. The sequenced sample was PBMCs or a T cell subset sorted from them (not recorded which). The gene calls are TRBV5-6 and TRBJ2-7; perhaps D is TRBD1 or TRBD2 (5 bases each). This clonotype originated in an adult woman who had mild COVID-19 (a few samples of this study predate the infection). Cell type and time point are not known. The DNA for the CDR3 is TGTGCCAGCAGCTTGTATGGGACGAAGGGGACCTACGAGCAGTACTTC. This sequence encodes CASSLYGTKGTYEQYF.